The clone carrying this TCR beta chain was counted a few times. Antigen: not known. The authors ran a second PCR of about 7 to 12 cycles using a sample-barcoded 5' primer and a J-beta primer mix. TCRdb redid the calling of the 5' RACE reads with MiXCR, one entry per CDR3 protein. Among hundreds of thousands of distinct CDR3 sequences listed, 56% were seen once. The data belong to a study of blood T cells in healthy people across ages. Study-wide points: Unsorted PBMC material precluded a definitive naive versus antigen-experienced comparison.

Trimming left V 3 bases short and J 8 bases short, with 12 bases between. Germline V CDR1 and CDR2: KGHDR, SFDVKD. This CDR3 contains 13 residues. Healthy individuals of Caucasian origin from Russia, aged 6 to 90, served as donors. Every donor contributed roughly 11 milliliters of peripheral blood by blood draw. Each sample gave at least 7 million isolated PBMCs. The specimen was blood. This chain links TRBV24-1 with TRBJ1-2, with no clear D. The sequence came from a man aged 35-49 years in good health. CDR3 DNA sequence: TGTGCCACCAGTGATACCACCCAGCGGGGCTACACCTTC. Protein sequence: CATSDTTQRGYTF.